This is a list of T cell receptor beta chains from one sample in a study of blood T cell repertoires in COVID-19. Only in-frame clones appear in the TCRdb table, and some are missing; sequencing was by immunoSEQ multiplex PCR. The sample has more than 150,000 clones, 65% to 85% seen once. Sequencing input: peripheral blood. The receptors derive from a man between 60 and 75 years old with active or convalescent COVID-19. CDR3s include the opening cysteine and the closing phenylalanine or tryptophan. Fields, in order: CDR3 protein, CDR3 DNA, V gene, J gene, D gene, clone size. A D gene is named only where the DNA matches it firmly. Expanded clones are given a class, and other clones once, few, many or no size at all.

cdr3_aa: CASSLGRTSGSYNEQFF; cdr3_nt: TGTGCCAGCAGCTTAGGTCGGACTAGCGGCTCCTACAATGAGCAGTTCTTC; v_call: TRBV7-6; j_call: TRBJ2-1; d_call: TRBD2; clone_size: many
cdr3_aa: CASSIGRGQAFF; cdr3_nt: TGTGCCAGTAGTATAGGACGGGGTCAAGCTTTCTTT; v_call: TRBV19; j_call: TRBJ1-1; d_call: NA; clone_size: NA
cdr3_aa: CASSFVDSYEQYF; cdr3_nt: TGTGCCAGCAGTTTTGTAGACTCCTACGAGCAGTACTTC; v_call: TRBV27; j_call: TRBJ2-7; d_call: NA; clone_size: once
cdr3_aa: CASSPYRGEPLDEQFF; cdr3_nt: TGTGCCAGCAGCCCATACAGGGGGGAGCCCCTGGATGAGCAGTTCTTC; v_call: TRBV28; j_call: TRBJ2-1; d_call: TRBD1; clone_size: NA
cdr3_aa: CASSLDRGTSKAFF; cdr3_nt: TGTGCCAGCAGCCTCGACAGGGGGACTTCTAAGGCTTTCTTT; v_call: TRBV7-2; j_call: TRBJ1-1; d_call: TRBD1; clone_size: NA
cdr3_aa: CASSLELAGSYNEQFF; cdr3_nt: TGTGCCAGCAGCTTAGAACTAGCGGGCTCCTACAATGAGCAGTTCTTC; v_call: TRBV7-8; j_call: TRBJ2-1; d_call: TRBD2; clone_size: NA
cdr3_aa: CASSYGQGTEAFF; cdr3_nt: TGTGCCAGCAGCTATGGACAGGGGACTGAAGCTTTCTTT; v_call: TRBV11-2; j_call: TRBJ1-1; d_call: TRBD1; clone_size: NA
cdr3_aa: CASLPAGGRKETQYF; cdr3_nt: TGCGCCAGCTTACCCGCCGGGGGGCGTAAGGAGACCCAGTACTTC; v_call: TRBV5-1; j_call: TRBJ2-5; d_call: NA; clone_size: once
cdr3_aa: CASSQRGSSRGTEAFF; cdr3_nt: TGTGCCAGCTCTCAACGGGGGAGCTCGCGCGGCACTGAAGCTTTCTTT; v_call: TRBV18; j_call: TRBJ1-1; d_call: NA; clone_size: NA
cdr3_aa: CAAGGGRRHGELFF; cdr3_nt: TGTGCCGCGGGTGGCGGGAGACGGCACGGGGAGCTGTTTTTT; v_call: TRBV6-5; j_call: TRBJ2-2; d_call: TRBD2; clone_size: NA
cdr3_aa: CASGRDRGVGKLFF; cdr3_nt: TGTGCCTCTGGCCGGGACAGGGGAGTAGGAAAACTGTTTTTT; v_call: TRBV30; j_call: TRBJ1-4; d_call: TRBD1; clone_size: once
cdr3_aa: CASSYSAGWRYEQYF; cdr3_nt: TGTGCCAGCAGTTACTCGGCAGGGTGGCGGTACGAGCAGTACTTC; v_call: TRBV6-6; j_call: TRBJ2-7; d_call: NA; clone_size: NA
cdr3_aa: CASSPVRATDTQYF; cdr3_nt: TGCGCCAGCAGTCCGGTGAGGGCCACAGATACGCAGTATTTT; v_call: TRBV5-1; j_call: TRBJ2-3; d_call: NA; clone_size: NA
cdr3_aa: CATSRGQGNQPQHF; cdr3_nt: TGTGCCACCAGCAGAGGACAAGGCAATCAGCCCCAGCATTTT; v_call: TRBV15; j_call: TRBJ1-5; d_call: NA; clone_size: few
cdr3_aa: CASSLDPDSIQETQYF; cdr3_nt: TGTGCCAGCAGCTTGGATCCGGACAGCATCCAAGAGACCCAGTACTTC; v_call: TRBV5-5; j_call: TRBJ2-5; d_call: NA; clone_size: NA
cdr3_aa: CASSAQGLGGYEQYF; cdr3_nt: TGTGCCAGCAGCGCCCAGGGACTTGGGGGCTACGAGCAGTACTTC; v_call: TRBV9; j_call: TRBJ2-7; d_call: NA; clone_size: NA
cdr3_aa: CASSQERRTSGYSYNEQFF; cdr3_nt: TGTGCCAGCAGCCAAGAAAGGAGGACTAGCGGTTACTCCTACAATGAGCAGTTCTTC; v_call: TRBV14; j_call: TRBJ2-1; d_call: TRBD2; clone_size: NA
cdr3_aa: CASSLDLGAIYF; cdr3_nt: TGTGCCAGCAGCTTAGACCTCGGGGCCATATATTTT; v_call: TRBV7-2; j_call: TRBJ1-3; d_call: NA; clone_size: once
cdr3_aa: CASSLGTGVSYEQYF; cdr3_nt: TGTGCCAGCAGCCTCGGGACAGGGGTCTCCTACGAGCAGTACTTC; v_call: TRBV7-8; j_call: TRBJ2-7; d_call: TRBD1; clone_size: NA
cdr3_aa: CASRGTDGYTF; cdr3_nt: TGTGCCAGCAGGGGGACAGATGGCTACACCTTC; v_call: TRBV2; j_call: TRBJ1-2; d_call: TRBD1; clone_size: NA
cdr3_aa: CASSLARETGGTDTQYF; cdr3_nt: TGTGCCAGCAGCCTAGCTAGGGAGACAGGGGGCACAGATACGCAGTATTTT; v_call: TRBV5-4; j_call: TRBJ2-3; d_call: TRBD1; clone_size: many
cdr3_aa: CATSTEEEWGDIQYF; cdr3_nt: TGTGCCACCAGCACAGAAGAGGAATGGGGAGACATTCAGTACTTC; v_call: TRBV15; j_call: TRBJ2-4; d_call: NA; clone_size: NA
cdr3_aa: CASRGRGGELFF; cdr3_nt: TGTGCCAGCAGGGGAAGGGGCGGGGAGCTGTTTTTT; v_call: TRBV13; j_call: TRBJ2-2; d_call: NA; clone_size: NA
cdr3_aa: CASSLEEDQPQHF; cdr3_nt: TGTGCCAGCAGTCTGGAGGAGGATCAGCCCCAGCATTTT; v_call: TRBV6-4; j_call: TRBJ1-5; d_call: NA; clone_size: NA
cdr3_aa: CASTRTSGSLEQFF; cdr3_nt: TGTGCCAGCACCCGGACTAGCGGGAGTCTTGAGCAGTTCTTC; v_call: TRBV7-2; j_call: TRBJ2-1; d_call: TRBD2; clone_size: once
cdr3_aa: CASRTGSNTGELFF; cdr3_nt: TGTGCCAGTAGGACAGGGTCGAACACCGGGGAGCTGTTTTTT; v_call: TRBV19; j_call: TRBJ2-2; d_call: TRBD1; clone_size: NA
cdr3_aa: CASAGEWKDTQYF; cdr3_nt: TGTGCCAGCGCAGGGGAGTGGAAAGATACGCAGTATTTT; v_call: TRBV5-5; j_call: TRBJ2-3; d_call: NA; clone_size: NA
cdr3_aa: CASYSSGSAGQYF; cdr3_nt: TGCGCCAGCTATAGTAGCGGGTCCGCCGGGCAGTACTTC; v_call: TRBV5-1; j_call: TRBJ2-7; d_call: TRBD2; clone_size: NA
cdr3_aa: CATSRTSGGPSTDTQYF; cdr3_nt: TGTGCCACCAGCAGGACTAGCGGAGGACCTAGCACAGATACGCAGTATTTT; v_call: TRBV15; j_call: TRBJ2-3; d_call: TRBD2; clone_size: NA
cdr3_aa: CASSLSSKETQYF; cdr3_nt: TGTGCCAGCAGTTTGTCTAGCAAAGAGACCCAGTACTTC; v_call: TRBV28; j_call: TRBJ2-5; d_call: NA; clone_size: NA
cdr3_aa: CASSYGGSYGYTF; cdr3_nt: TGTGCCAGCAGTTACGGCGGTTCGTATGGCTACACCTTC; v_call: TRBV6-2/TRBV6-3; j_call: TRBJ1-2; d_call: NA; clone_size: NA